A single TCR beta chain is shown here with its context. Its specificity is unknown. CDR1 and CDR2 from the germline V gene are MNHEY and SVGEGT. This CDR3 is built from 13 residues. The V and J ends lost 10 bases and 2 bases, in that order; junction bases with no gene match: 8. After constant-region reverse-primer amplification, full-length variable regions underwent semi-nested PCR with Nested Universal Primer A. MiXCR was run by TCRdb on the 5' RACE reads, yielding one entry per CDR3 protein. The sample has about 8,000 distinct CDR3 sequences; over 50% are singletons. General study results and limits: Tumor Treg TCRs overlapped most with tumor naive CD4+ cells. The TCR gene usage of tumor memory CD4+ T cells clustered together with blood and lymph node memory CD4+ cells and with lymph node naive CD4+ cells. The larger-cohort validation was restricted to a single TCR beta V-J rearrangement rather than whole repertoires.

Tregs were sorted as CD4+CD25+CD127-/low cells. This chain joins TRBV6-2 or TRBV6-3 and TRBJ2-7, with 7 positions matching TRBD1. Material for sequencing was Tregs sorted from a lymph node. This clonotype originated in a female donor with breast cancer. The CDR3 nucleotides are TGTGCCACCATGGGGGACAGCCCCTACGAGCAGTACTTC. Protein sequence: CATMGDSPYEQYF.